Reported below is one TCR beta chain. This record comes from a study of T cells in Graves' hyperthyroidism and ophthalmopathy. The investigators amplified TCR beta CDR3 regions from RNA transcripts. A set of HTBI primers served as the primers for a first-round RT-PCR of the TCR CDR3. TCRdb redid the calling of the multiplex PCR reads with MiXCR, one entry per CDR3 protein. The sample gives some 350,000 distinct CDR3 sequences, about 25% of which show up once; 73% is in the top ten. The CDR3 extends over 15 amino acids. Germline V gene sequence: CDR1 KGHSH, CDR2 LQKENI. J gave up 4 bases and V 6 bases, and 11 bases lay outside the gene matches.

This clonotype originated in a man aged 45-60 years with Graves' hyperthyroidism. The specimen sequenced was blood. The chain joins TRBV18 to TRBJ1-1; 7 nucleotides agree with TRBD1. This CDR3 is CASSPTGDTVTEAFF. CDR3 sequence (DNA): TGTGCCAGCTCTCCTACAGGGGACACGGTCACTGAAGCTTTCTTT. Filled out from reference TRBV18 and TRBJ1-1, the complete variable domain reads NAGVMQNPRHLVRRRGQEARLRCSPMKGHSHVYWYRQLPEEGLKFMVYLQKENIIDESGMPKERFSAEFPKEGPSILRIQQVVRGDSAAYFCASSPTGDTVTEAFFGQGTRLTVV.